These 6 T cell receptor beta chains share one sample of origin, sequenced in a study of blood T cell repertoires in COVID-19. Assay: immunoSEQ multiplex PCR; the TCRdb copy retains only in-frame clones and omits some. The sample lists roughly 330,000 clones; 87% were seen once. The source material was PBMCs or T cells enriched from blood (not recorded which). These receptors were obtained from a woman aged 25 to 39 who had recovered from COVID-19.

The chain uses TRBV28 and TRBJ1-3; a weak D match, TRBD1 (6 bases). Germline assignment: CDR1 MDHEN and CDR2 SYDVKM. V lost 4 bases, J lost 2 bases, and 18 bases lay in between. There are 17 residues in the CDR3. The CDR3 sequence: CASSSSIQGWPGNTIYF. CDR3 in DNA: TGTGCCAGCAGTTCATCTATACAGGGTTGGCCTGGAAACACCATATATTTT.

V is TRBV14 and J is TRBJ1-1; a possible D gene is TRBD1 (6 bases). V gave up 1 base and J gave up 0 bases, with 9 bases separating them. In germline, CDR1 is SGHDN, CDR2 FVKESK. The length of the CDR3 is 15 residues. The CDR3 DNA follows: TGTGCCAGCAGCCAAGCGGGACACCTGAACACTGAAGCTTTCTTT. Translated, it gives CASSQAGHLNTEAFF. The full variable domain, completed using reference TRBV14 and TRBJ1-1, is EAGVTQFPSHSVIEKGQTVTLRCDPISGHDNLYWYRRVMGKEIKFLLHFVKESKQDESGMPNNRFLAERTGGTYSTLKVQPAELEDSGVYFCASSQAGHLNTEAFFGQGTRLTVV.

The chain joins TRBV11-2 to TRBJ2-5, with D maybe TRBD2 (6 bases). CDR3 length equals 14 residues. Deletions cut 4 bases from V and 7 bases from J, with 16 bases between. The V gene's germline CDR1 is SGHAT and CDR2 FQNNGV. The CDR3 DNA sequence: TGTGCCAGCAGCTCTGCTGGGACTGTCGGGACCCAGTACTTC. This sequence encodes CASSSAGTVGTQYF.

The genes are TRBV7-2 and TRBJ2-7, with D possibly TRBD1 on 5 matching bases. The CDR3 covers 14 residues. Trimming removed 0 bases at V and 3 bases at J, with 9 bases between. Looked up from germline, CDR1 is SGHTA and CDR2 is FQGNSA. The CDR3 nucleotides are TGTGCCAGCAGCTTAGCACAGGCCGACTACGAGCAGTACTTC. Residues: CASSLAQADYEQYF.

The chain is built from TRBV9 and TRBJ2-1, with D perhaps matching TRBD2 (7 bases). CDR3 length: 17 residues. The ends were cut back, 1 base at V and 5 bases at J, with 19 bases in the middle. Germline-derived CDR1 and CDR2 are SGDLS and YYNGEE. The CDR3 DNA reads TGTGCCAGCAGCGTAAACGTGGGGGGGCGGGCCCACAATGAGCAGTTCTTC. Its protein is CASSVNVGGRAHNEQFF. The full variable domain, its missing parts supplied by reference TRBV9 and TRBJ2-1, is DSGVTQTPKHLITATGQRVTLRCSPRSGDLSVYWYQQSLDQGLQFLIQYYNGEERAKGNILERFSAQQFPDLHSELNLSSLELGDSALYFCASSVNVGGRAHNEQFFGPGTRLTVL.

The chain combines TRBV5-1 with TRBJ2-5; 9 nucleotides match TRBD2. J was trimmed by 5 bases and V by 0 bases; bases with no gene match: 5. Germline CDR1 is SGHRS and CDR2 is YFSETQ. This CDR3 is built from 15 residues. The CDR3 sequence is CASSLDAGGPETQYF. The CDR3 DNA reads TGCGCCAGCAGCTTGGACGCGGGGGGGCCCGAGACCCAGTACTTC.